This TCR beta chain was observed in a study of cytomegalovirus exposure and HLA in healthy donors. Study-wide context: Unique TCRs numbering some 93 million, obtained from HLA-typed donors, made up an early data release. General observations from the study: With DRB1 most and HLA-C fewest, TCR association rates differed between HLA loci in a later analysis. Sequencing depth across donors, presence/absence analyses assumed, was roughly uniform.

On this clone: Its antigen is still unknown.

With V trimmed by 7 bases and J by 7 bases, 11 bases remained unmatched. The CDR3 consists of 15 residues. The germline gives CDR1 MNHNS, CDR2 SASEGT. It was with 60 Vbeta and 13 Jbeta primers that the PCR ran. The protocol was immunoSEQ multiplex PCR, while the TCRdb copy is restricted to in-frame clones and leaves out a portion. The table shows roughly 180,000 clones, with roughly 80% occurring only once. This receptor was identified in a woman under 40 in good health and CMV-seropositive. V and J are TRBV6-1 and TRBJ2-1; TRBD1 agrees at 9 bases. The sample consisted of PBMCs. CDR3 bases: TGTGCCAGCACCGTCGGGGGGACAGGGTGGAATGAGCAGTTCTTC. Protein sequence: CASTVGGTGWNEQFF.